These T cell receptor beta chains were read from a single sample in a study of blood T cells in healthy people across ages. A single record per CDR3 protein comes from TCRdb applying MiXCR to the 5' RACE reads. The sample includes about 840,000 distinct CDR3 sequences, 25% to 35% of them seen just once. These same records also appear under a second study, on T cells of mothers and their children.

Sequenced material: blood. All receptors derive from a woman between 40 and 50 years old in good health. CDR3s include the opening cysteine and the closing phenylalanine or tryptophan. The D gene is left open where the match is weak. Size values are once, few and many counts, or a class for expanded clones, and some rows have none.

V,J,size,D,DNA,CDR3
TRBV3-1,TRBJ2-7,few,-,TGTGCCAGCAGCATCGGACGGACATACGAGCAGTACTTC,CASSIGRTYEQYF
TRBV28,TRBJ1-5,few,TRBD1,TGTGCCAGCAGGTCAAACAGGGGGCATCAGCCCCAGCATTTT,CASRSNRGHQPQHF
TRBV25-1,TRBJ2-7,few,TRBD1,TGTGCCAGCAGTGACCAGGACAGGGAAACCTCCTACGAGCAGTACTTC,CASSDQDRETSYEQYF
TRBV9,TRBJ2-4,many,-,TGTGCCAGCAGCGTAGATGGAAACATTCAGTACTTC,CASSVDGNIQYF
TRBV12-3/TRBV12-4,TRBJ1-5,once,TRBD1,TGTGCCAGCAGCCATGGGACAGGGGCCCTGAGGAATCAGCCCCAGCATTTT,CASSHGTGALRNQPQHF
TRBV7-7,TRBJ2-7,many,-,TGTGCTAGCAGCTTGAAAGGGGCACCCTACGAGCAGTACTTC,CASSLKGAPYEQYF
TRBV12-3/TRBV12-4,TRBJ1-1,few,-,TGTGCCAGCTCTTGGGGGGGTTCCACTGAAGCTTTCTTT,CASSWGGSTEAFF
TRBV6-5,TRBJ2-7,many,-,TGTGCCAGCAGTTCTCGGAGTGAGCAGTACTTC,CASSSRSEQYF
TRBV4-2,TRBJ2-3,few,TRBD2,TGTGCCAGCAGCCAAGCGCTAGCGGGGGTCTGGAGCACAGATACGCAGTATTTT,CASSQALAGVWSTDTQYF
TRBV4-1,TRBJ2-7,few,TRBD1,TGCGCCAGCAGGAATTGGCCTACAGGAGCGACAGGGAGCTCCTACGAGCAGTACTTC,CASRNWPTGATGSSYEQYF
TRBV5-1,TRBJ2-7,few,TRBD2,TGCGCCAGCAGCTTGACTAGCGGGGGGCCCGGAGAGCAGTACTTC,CASSLTSGGPGEQYF
TRBV7-2,TRBJ1-4,few,-,TGTGCCAGCAGCTTTCGGGGGGCTAATGAAAAACTGTTTTTT,CASSFRGANEKLFF
TRBV29-1,TRBJ2-7,many,-,TGCAGCGGATGGGACACCCACTACGAGCAGTACTTC,CSGWDTHYEQYF
TRBV20-1,TRBJ1-6,few,TRBD1,TGCAGTGCTAGGGACAGGACTAATTCACCCCTCCACTTT,CSARDRTNSPLHF
TRBV5-1,TRBJ1-6,-,-,TGCGCCAGCAGCTCGGCCGTTCGGGATTCACCCCTCCACTTT,CASSSAVRDSPLHF
TRBV6-2/TRBV6-3,TRBJ1-2,many,-,TGTGCCAGCAGGTACCAGAACTTAGCAACAAATGGCTACACCTTC,CASRYQNLATNGYTF
TRBV25-1,TRBJ2-7,-,-,TGTGCCAGCAGTGATCCCACAGGGAGCCTCTACGAGCAGTACTTC,CASSDPTGSLYEQYF
TRBV7-2,TRBJ2-4,-,-,TGTGCCAGCAGCTTAAGGGGTGGTCAGAATGGGCAGTACTTC,CASSLRGGQNGQYF
TRBV27,TRBJ1-5,-,-,TGTGCCAGCAGTTTTTCAGGGAAAGGTCAGCCCCAGCATTTT,CASSFSGKGQPQHF
TRBV4-2,TRBJ2-3,few,-,TGCGCCAGCAGCCAAGAGTCTGGGGCCGGCACAGATACGCAGTATTTT,CASSQESGAGTDTQYF
TRBV27,TRBJ2-3,-,TRBD2,TGTGCCAGCAACGGGGGACTAGCGGGGACCCAGGCAGATACGCAGTATTTT,CASNGGLAGTQADTQYF